This T cell receptor (beta chain) was identified during a study of T cells in Graves' hyperthyroidism and ophthalmopathy. Diagnoses rested on clinical symptoms, serum thyroxine and TRAb, thyroid ultrasound and orbital computed tomography. This CDR3 is 12 amino acids long. Trimming shortened V by 9 bases and J by 8 bases, and 11 bases separated the two germline ends. CDR1 is ENHRY, CDR2 SYGVKD, per germline. RNA transcripts yielded amplified TCR beta CDR3 regions. Carried out on the TCR CDR3, a first-round RT-PCR used the HTBI primer set. TCRdb re-called the multiplex PCR reads through MiXCR, storing one row per CDR3 protein. The table shows hundreds of thousands of distinct CDR3 sequences, with approximately 40% occurring only once.

The specimen was blood. This receptor was obtained from a man between 18 and 29 years old with Graves' hyperthyroidism. The rearrangement links TRBV10-3 to TRBJ1-6; D is undetermined. The CDR3 region has the DNA TGTGCCATGGCGCAGGAAGATTCACCCCTCCACTTT. Protein product: CAMAQEDSPLHF.